This T cell receptor (beta chain) comes out of a study of CD8+ T cells in alopecia areata. Study-level information: Treated patients were given 5 to 10 mg oral tofacitinib twice daily. Patients remained on tofacitinib for 6 to 18 months and then went 6 months without it. Study observations and caveats: Clonality in the scalp and expanded CD8+ clones ranked among the top 100 were significantly decreased by tofacitinib.

As concerns this clone: The antigen remains unidentified.

The V segment lost 6 bases and the J segment 7 bases; nucleotides outside the gene matches: 4. Germline CDR1 and CDR2: MNHEY and SVGAGI. The CDR3 is made up of 15 amino acids. Once RNA had been extracted, it was reverse transcribed into cDNA to act as the sequencing template. TCRdb's copy holds only in-frame clones and misses some; the assay was immunoSEQ multiplex PCR. The profile covers about 260,000 clones, with 60% appearing a single time and 0.75% to 0.95% taken by the ten largest. Stated treatment: oral pan-JAK inhibitor, 5-10 mg twice daily. The sample consisted of CD4+ T cells sorted from blood, taken around week 54, from a patient treated with tofacitinib. The clonotype comes from a human donor with alopecia areata. The chain is built from TRBV6-5 and TRBJ1-6; 12 nucleotides match TRBD1. The CDR3 bases are TGTGCCAGCAGGGGACAGGGGGCCCTGAATTCACCCCTCCACTTT. Translation: CASRGQGALNSPLHF.